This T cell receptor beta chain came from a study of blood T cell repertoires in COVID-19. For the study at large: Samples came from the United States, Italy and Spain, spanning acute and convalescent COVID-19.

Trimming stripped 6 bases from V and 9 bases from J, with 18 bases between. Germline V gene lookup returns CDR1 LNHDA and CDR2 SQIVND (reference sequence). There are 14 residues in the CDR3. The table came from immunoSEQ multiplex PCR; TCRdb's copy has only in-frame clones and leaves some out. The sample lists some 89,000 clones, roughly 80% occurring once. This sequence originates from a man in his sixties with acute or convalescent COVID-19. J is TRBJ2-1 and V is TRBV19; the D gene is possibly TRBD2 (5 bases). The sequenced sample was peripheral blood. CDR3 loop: CASRRFGGGGEQFF. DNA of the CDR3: TGTGCCAGTAGGAGATTCGGAGGTGGTGGTGAGCAGTTCTTC.